This TCR beta chain was recovered during a study of blood T cell repertoires in COVID-19. Study-level background: In each case, the material was cDNA or gDNA derived from T cells, B-cell-depleted T cells, or PBMCs.

In this sample, this clone turned up a few times. Original methodology: Nucleated cell counts were estimated from reference gene primer amplification. Method: immunoSEQ multiplex PCR; TCRdb's copy keeps in-frame clones and lacks some. V, J and clone size derive from that table, while D and trimming were established from the DNA sequence. The sample lists about 180,000 clones, approximately 85% occurring once. Germline CDR1 is SGHRS and CDR2 is YFSETQ. V trimming: 3 bases; J trimming: 0 bases; junction bases outside the gene matches: 3. The CDR3 consists of 15 residues. Donors were grouped by their self-reported clinical history.

V usage is TRBV5-1 and J usage is TRBJ1-3; 7 nucleotides agree with TRBD1. Material: PBMCs or T cells enriched from blood (not recorded which). This receptor was obtained from a woman under 40 who had recovered from COVID-19. CDR3 nucleotide sequence: TGCGCCAGCAGCTCCGGGACAGCCTCTGGAAACACCATATATTTT. Translation gives CASSSGTASGNTIYF.